These 14 T cell receptor beta chains were all obtained from the same sample, sequenced in a study of technical replicates of blood from a few donors. Here immunoSEQ multiplex PCR was the method, and the copy in TCRdb shows in-frame clones only, minus some. The sample yields approximately 81,000 clones, roughly 95% seen once. Sequencing was performed on T cells isolated from PBMCs. These receptors were taken from a human donor in good health.

This clone was seen a few times. The genes are TRBV30 and TRBJ1-1; 7 bases align to TRBD1. The CDR3 contains 14 residues. The V gene end was trimmed by 0 bases and the J gene end by 4 bases; junction bases not matched to a gene: 5. In germline, CDR1 is GTSNPN, CDR2 SVGIG (reference sequence). In DNA, the CDR3 is TGTGCCTGGAGTGTACAGTCAGGGGGCACTGAAGCTTTCTTT. Translated, it gives CAWSVQSGGTEAFF.

This chain connects TRBV5-1 to TRBJ2-7; D might be TRBD1 (5 bases). CDR3 length: 14 residues. The V gene's germline CDR1 is SGHRS and CDR2 YFSETQ. Between the trimmed V and J ends, which lost 4 bases and 1 base, there was a span of 12 bases. The chain's CDR3 is CASSLETESYEQYF. CDR3 DNA: TGCGCCAGCAGCCTGGAGACAGAGTCCTACGAGCAGTACTTC.

The genes are TRBV11-2 and TRBJ2-7; possibly TRBD1 for D (5 bases). The CDR3 extends over 11 amino acids. CDR1 SGHAT and CDR2 FQNNGV come from the germline V gene. The V and J ends lost 3 bases and 7 bases respectively, with 7 bases between them. The CDR3 DNA follows: TGTGCCAGCAGCTTTAACAGGGAGCAGTACTTC. It encodes CASSFNREQYF.

The gene calls are TRBV7-3 and TRBJ1-1; 8 nucleotides agree with TRBD1. Trimming removed 4 bases from V and 7 bases from J; junction bases left unmatched: 11. The CDR3 contains 15 residues. Germline V gene lookup returns CDR1 SGHTA and CDR2 FQGTGA. The CDR3 is CASSSPQQGVFEAFF. CDR3 nucleotides: TGTGCCAGCAGCTCACCCCAACAGGGGGTATTTGAAGCTTTCTTT.

The chain combines TRBV6-5 with TRBJ1-2; tentatively, D is TRBD1 (6 bases). The CDR3 has 13 amino acids. V lost 5 bases, J lost 7 bases, and 14 bases lay in between. Germline CDR1 is MNHEY and CDR2 is SVGAGI. The CDR3 protein is CASSRPTGLGYTF. For the CDR3, the DNA is TGTGCCAGCAGTCGCCCAACAGGGCTTGGCTACACCTTC.

The chain employs TRBV27 and TRBJ2-2, with 12 bases lining up with TRBD2. The germline V gene has CDR1 MNHEY and CDR2 SMNVEV (reference sequence). J was trimmed by 7 bases and V by 4 bases; bases with no gene match: 7. The CDR3 has 16 residues. Written as DNA, the CDR3 is TGTGCCAGCAGTTCGACTAGCGGGAGCGATGACGGGGAGCTGTTTTTT. Translated, it gives CASSSTSGSDDGELFF.

The CDR3 reads CASSLGGHTDTQYF. CDR3 sequence (DNA): TGTGCCAGCAGCTTAGGGGGGCACACAGATACGCAGTATTTT. This rearrangement joins TRBV7-2 to TRBJ2-3; maybe TRBD1 (6 bases). Trimming stripped 1 base from V and 2 bases from J, with 7 bases between. CDR1 SGHTA and CDR2 FQGNSA come from the germline V gene. This CDR3 has 14 residues.

The chain joins TRBV7-2 to TRBJ1-2; D uncertain. Deletions cut 3 bases from V and 3 bases from J, with 23 bases between. Germline CDR1 and CDR2: SGHTA and FQGNSA. The CDR3 consists of 18 residues. CDR3: CASSFLVPFSLGYYGYTF. The DNA of the CDR3 is TGTGCCAGCAGCTTCCTAGTACCCTTCAGTCTAGGATACTATGGCTACACCTTC.

The rearrangement links TRBV2 to TRBJ2-1; D is perhaps TRBD2 (6 bases). Germline-derived CDR1 and CDR2 are SNHLY and FYNNEI. This CDR3 region has 15 residues. Trimming pared 8 bases from V and 1 base from J, leaving 15 bases between. The CDR3 reads CASGKGLYSYNEQFF. CDR3 coding DNA: TGTGCCAGCGGGAAGGGACTCTATTCCTACAATGAGCAGTTCTTC. The full variable domain, with the rest looked up from reference TRBV2 and TRBJ2-1, is EPEVTQTPSHQVTQMGQEVILRCVPISNHLYFYWYRQILGQKVEFLVSFYNNEISEKSEIFDDQFSVERPDGSNFTLKIRSTKLEDSAMYFCASGKGLYSYNEQFFGPGTRLTVL.

This sequence joins TRBV19 and TRBJ2-2; 9 bases line up with TRBD2. Germline CDR1 and CDR2: LNHDA and SQIVND (reference sequence). This CDR3 has 14 residues. V dropped 6 bases and J dropped 5; count of bases not matched to a gene: 4. The CDR3 nucleotides are TGTGCCAGTAGAGGGACTAGCAGAACCGGGGAGCTGTTTTTT. This codes for CASRGTSRTGELFF.

The CDR3 here is CASSVATGYGYTF. As DNA, the CDR3 is TGTGCCAGCAGCGTAGCCACTGGCTATGGCTACACCTTC. This chain uses TRBV9 with TRBJ1-2; D unclear. Germline CDR1 SGDLS, CDR2 YYNGEE. The V end lost 0 bases, the J end lost 4 bases, and 7 bases lay between the germline ends. The CDR3 has 13 residues.

This clone was seen once. The chain joins TRBV11-1 to TRBJ1-1; D is unclear. CDR3 length: 14 amino acids. The germline V gene has CDR1 SGHAT and CDR2 FQDESV (reference sequence). V was trimmed by 4 bases and J by 1 base, leaving 10 bases between them. In DNA, the CDR3 is TGTGCCAGCAGCTCCCAGGACTGGAACACTGAAGCTTTCTTT. It translates to CASSSQDWNTEAFF. The full variable domain, rest sourced from reference TRBV11-1 and TRBJ1-1, is EAEVAQSPRYKITEKSQAVAFWCDPISGHATLYWYRQILGQGPELLVQFQDESVVDDSQLPKDRFSAERLKGVDSTLKIQPAELGDSAMYLCASSSQDWNTEAFFGQGTRLTVV.

This chain uses TRBV27 with TRBJ1-5; D remains unclear. Between the trimmed V and J ends, which lost 4 bases and 5 bases, there was a span of 9 bases. From germline, CDR1 is MNHEY and CDR2 SMNVEV (reference sequence). This CDR3 has 13 residues. CDR3 amino acids: CASSWEGHQPQHF. DNA of the CDR3: TGTGCCAGCAGTTGGGAGGGCCATCAGCCCCAGCATTTT.

The table lists this clone with a count of one. J is TRBJ1-3 and V is TRBV28, with TRBD1 as a possible D gene (6 bases). Germline values: CDR1 MDHEN, CDR2 SYDVKM. CDR3 length: 16 residues. V shed 6 bases and J shed 0 bases, with 15 bases lying between them. The CDR3 nucleotides read TGTGCCAGCAGCCTTCTCGGACAGTTCTCTGGAAACACCATATATTTT. Its protein is CASSLLGQFSGNTIYF.